This T cell receptor (beta chain) derives from a study of T cell changes during pregnancy in multiple sclerosis. Here immunoSEQ multiplex PCR was the method, and the copy in TCRdb shows in-frame clones only, minus some. The table includes more than 40,000 clones, about 91% detected once. Per germline, CDR1 SEHNR and CDR2 FQNEAQ (reference sequence). V lost 6 bases to trimming and J lost 2 bases, with 14 bases between them. CDR3 size: 14 residues. The chain recombines TRBV7-9 with TRBJ2-7; the D gene is possibly TRBD1 (6 bases). The sequencing here drew on CD8+ T cells from peripheral blood mononuclear cells, taken after pregnancy. The TCR sequence derives from a female donor with multiple sclerosis, enrolled in a pregnancy study. The CDR3 loop is CASRGPQGTYEQYF. The DNA of the CDR3 is TGTGCCAGCAGAGGCCCACAGGGTACCTACGAGCAGTACTTC.